This passage covers 3 T cell receptor beta chains from one sample sequenced in a study of tumor and adjacent non-tumor tissue in lung cancer. No cell sorting was done before RNA was extracted from the tissue. Three rounds of nested PCR, following a modified ARM-PCR protocol, produced the TCRbeta library. Each CDR3 protein is one row after TCRdb ran MiXCR on the multiplex PCR reads. The profile shows approximately 120,000 distinct CDR3 sequences, 75% of them singletons. The sample taken for sequencing was lung tumor tissue. Receptors were obtained from a woman aged 55-75 years with non-small cell lung cancer.

CDR3 residues: CSADLPGYEQYF. The CDR3 coding sequence is TGCAGTGCTGATCTTCCGGGCTACGAGCAGTACTTC. The chain combines TRBV20-1 with TRBJ2-7; D unclear. Germline V gene sequence: CDR1 DFQATT, CDR2 SNEGSKA (reference sequence). The germline V and J ends were trimmed by 5 bases and 3 bases, with 11 bases remaining between them. This CDR3 contains 12 residues.

About this clonotype itself: A read error may explain this, as a much larger clone is one base away. This chain joins TRBV20-1 and TRBJ2-7; TRBD2 might be the D (5 bases). This CDR3 contains 13 residues. Per the germline V gene, CDR1 is DFQATT and CDR2 is SNEGSKA (reference sequence). The V end was cut by 8 bases, the J end by 7 bases, with 21 bases between. The CDR3 sequence: CSLSRLPTGEQYF. The CDR3 DNA sequence: TGCAGTCTTAGCAGGCTTCCTACGGGGGAGCAGTACTTC.

Comments on this clonotype: One end of the junction is discordant with germline, which a read error may explain. V gene TRBV20-1 combines with J gene TRBJ2-5; D may match TRBD1 or TRBD2 (5 bases each). The CDR3 covers 13 residues. Germline CDR1 is DFQATT and CDR2 is SNEGSKA (reference sequence). The CDR3 DNA reads as TGCAGTGCTAGGGAAATAGGGGTTGGGGACCAGTACTTT. As protein: CSAREIGVGDQYF.